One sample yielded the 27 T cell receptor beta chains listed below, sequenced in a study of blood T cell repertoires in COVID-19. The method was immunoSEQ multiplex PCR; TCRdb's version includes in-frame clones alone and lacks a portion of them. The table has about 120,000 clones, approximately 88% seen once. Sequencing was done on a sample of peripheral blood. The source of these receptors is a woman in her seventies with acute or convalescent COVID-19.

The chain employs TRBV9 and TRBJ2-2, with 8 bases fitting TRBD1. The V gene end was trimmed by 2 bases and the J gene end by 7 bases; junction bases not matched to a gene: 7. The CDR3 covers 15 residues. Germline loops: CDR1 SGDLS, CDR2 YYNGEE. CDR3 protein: CASSVSQGAGGELFF. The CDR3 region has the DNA TGTGCCAGCAGCGTTAGCCAGGGGGCAGGCGGGGAGCTGTTTTTT. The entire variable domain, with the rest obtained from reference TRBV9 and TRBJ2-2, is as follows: DSGVTQTPKHLITATGQRVTLRCSPRSGDLSVYWYQQSLDQGLQFLIQYYNGEERAKGNILERFSAQQFPDLHSELNLSSLELGDSALYFCASSVSQGAGGELFFGEGSRLTVL.

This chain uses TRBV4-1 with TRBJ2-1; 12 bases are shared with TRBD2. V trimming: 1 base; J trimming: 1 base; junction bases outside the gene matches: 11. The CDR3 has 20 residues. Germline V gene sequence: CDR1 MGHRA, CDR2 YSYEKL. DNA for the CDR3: TGCGCCAGCAGCCAAGTTTTACCCTTACTAGCGGGGGGTTCCTACAATGAGCAGTTCTTC. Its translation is CASSQVLPLLAGGSYNEQFF.

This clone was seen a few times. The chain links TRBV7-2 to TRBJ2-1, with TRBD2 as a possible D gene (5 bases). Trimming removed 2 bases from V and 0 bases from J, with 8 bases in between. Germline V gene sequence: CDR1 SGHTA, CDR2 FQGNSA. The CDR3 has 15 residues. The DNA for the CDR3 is TGTGCCAGCAGCTTACTAGCAGCCTCCTACAATGAGCAGTTCTTC. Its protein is CASSLLAASYNEQFF.

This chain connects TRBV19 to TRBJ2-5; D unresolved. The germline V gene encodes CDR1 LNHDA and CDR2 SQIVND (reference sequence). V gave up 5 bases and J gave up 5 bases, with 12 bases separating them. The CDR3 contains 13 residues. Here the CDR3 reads CASSLQVRETQYF. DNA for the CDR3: TGTGCCAGTAGTCTCCAGGTTAGGGAGACCCAGTACTTC.

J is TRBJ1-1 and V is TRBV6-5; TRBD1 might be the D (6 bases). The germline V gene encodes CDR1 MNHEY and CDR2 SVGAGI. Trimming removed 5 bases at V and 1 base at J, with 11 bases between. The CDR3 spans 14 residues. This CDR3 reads CASSPQTGNTEAFF. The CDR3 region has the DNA TGTGCCAGCAGTCCCCAGACAGGGAACACTGAAGCTTTCTTT.

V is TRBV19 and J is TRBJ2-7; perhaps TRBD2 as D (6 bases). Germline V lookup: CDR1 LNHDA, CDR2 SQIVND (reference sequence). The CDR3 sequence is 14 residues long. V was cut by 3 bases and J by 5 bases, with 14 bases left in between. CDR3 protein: CASSISGGLNEQYF. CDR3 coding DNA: TGTGCCAGTAGTATTAGCGGCGGTCTTAACGAGCAGTACTTC.

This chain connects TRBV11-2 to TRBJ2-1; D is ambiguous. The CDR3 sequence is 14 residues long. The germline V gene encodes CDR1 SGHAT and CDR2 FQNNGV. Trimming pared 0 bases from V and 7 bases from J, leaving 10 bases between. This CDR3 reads CASSLEVSSNEQFF. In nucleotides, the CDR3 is TGTGCCAGCAGCTTAGAAGTTAGCTCTAATGAGCAGTTCTTC.

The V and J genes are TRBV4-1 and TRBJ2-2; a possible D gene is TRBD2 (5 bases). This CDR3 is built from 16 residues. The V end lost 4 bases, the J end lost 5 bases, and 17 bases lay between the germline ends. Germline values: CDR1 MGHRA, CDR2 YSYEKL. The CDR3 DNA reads TGCGCCAGCAGCCCAACTTGGGGAGAAGTAACCGGGGAGCTGTTTTTT. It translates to CASSPTWGEVTGELFF.

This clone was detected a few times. CDR3 in DNA: TGCGCCAGCAGCCGGGCGGGAGGCCCCACAGCAGGCTATGGCTACACCTTC. It translates to CASSRAGGPTAGYGYTF. The rearrangement joins TRBV5-1 to TRBJ1-2; D not resolved. Germline-derived CDR1 and CDR2 are SGHRS and YFSETQ. This CDR3 spans 17 amino acids. V lost 4 bases and J 4 bases, leaving 23 bases between the germline ends. Together with reference TRBV5-1 and TRBJ1-2, the CDR3 gives the full variable domain: KAGVTQTPRYLIKTRGQQVTLSCSPISGHRSVSWYQQTPGQGLQFLFEYFSETQRNKGNFPGRFSGRQFSNSRSEMNVSTLELGDSALYLCASSRAGGPTAGYGYTFGSGTRLTVV.

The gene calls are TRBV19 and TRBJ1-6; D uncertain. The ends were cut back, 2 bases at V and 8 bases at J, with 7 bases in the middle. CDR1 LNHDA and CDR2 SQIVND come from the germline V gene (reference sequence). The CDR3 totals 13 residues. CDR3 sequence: CASSIQSDSPLHF. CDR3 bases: TGTGCCAGTAGTATACAGTCCGATTCACCCCTCCACTTT.

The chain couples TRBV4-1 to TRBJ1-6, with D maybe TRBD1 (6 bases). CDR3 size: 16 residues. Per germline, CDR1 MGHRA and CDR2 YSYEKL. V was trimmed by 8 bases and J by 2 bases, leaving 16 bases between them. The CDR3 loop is CASARGASTYNSPLHF. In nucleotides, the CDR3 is TGCGCCAGCGCGCGGGGGGCGAGTACCTATAATTCACCCCTCCACTTT.

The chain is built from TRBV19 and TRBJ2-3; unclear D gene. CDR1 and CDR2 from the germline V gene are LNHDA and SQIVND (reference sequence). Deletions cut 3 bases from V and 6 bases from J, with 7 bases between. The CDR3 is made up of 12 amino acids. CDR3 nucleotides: TGTGCCAGTAGTATTATGGGCGATACGCAGTATTTT. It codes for CASSIMGDTQYF.

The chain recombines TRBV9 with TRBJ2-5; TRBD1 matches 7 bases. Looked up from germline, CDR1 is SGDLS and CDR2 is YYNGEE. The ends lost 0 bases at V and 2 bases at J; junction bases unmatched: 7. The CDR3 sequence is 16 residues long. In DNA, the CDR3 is TGTGCCAGCAGCGTAGCGCTTGGGACAGAGCAAGAGACCCAGTACTTC. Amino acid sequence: CASSVALGTEQETQYF.

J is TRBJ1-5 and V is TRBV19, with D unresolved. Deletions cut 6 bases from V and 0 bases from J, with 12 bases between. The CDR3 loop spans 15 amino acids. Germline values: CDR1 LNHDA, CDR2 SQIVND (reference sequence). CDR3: CASSTTRNSNQPQHF. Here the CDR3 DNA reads TGTGCCAGTAGCACAACCAGAAATAGCAATCAGCCCCAGCATTTT. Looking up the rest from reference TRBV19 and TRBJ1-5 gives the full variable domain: DGGITQSPKYLFRKEGQNVTLSCEQNLNHDAMYWYRQDPGQGLRLIYYSQIVNDFQKGDIAEGYSVSREKKESFPLTVTSAQKNPTAFYLCASSTTRNSNQPQHFGDGTRLSIL.

The CDR3 sequence: CATSARGVRQPQHF. The CDR3 DNA reads TGTGCCACCAGTGCTCGGGGGGTAAGGCAGCCCCAGCATTTT. The rearrangement links TRBV24-1 to TRBJ1-5; TRBD1 might be the D (5 bases). This CDR3 spans 14 amino acids. In germline, CDR1 is KGHDR, CDR2 SFDVKD. V lost 5 bases, J lost 7 bases, and 14 bases lay in between.

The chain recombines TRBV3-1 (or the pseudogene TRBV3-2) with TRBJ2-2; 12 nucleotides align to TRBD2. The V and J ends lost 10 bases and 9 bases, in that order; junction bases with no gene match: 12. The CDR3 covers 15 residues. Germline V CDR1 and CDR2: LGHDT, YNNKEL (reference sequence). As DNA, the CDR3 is TGTGCCACCCGAATGACTAGCGGGAGTGTCCGGGAGCTGTTTTTT. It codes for CATRMTSGSVRELFF.

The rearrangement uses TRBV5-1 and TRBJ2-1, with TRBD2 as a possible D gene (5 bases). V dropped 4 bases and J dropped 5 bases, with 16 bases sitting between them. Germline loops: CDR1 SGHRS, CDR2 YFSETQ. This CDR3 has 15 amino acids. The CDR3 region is CASSMDFGVNNEQFF. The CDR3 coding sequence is TGCGCCAGCAGCATGGACTTCGGGGTCAACAATGAGCAGTTCTTC.

CDR3 coding DNA: TGCAGCGTTGAAATGACTAGCGGGATCACAGATACGCAGTATTTT. Its translation: CSVEMTSGITDTQYF. This chain uses TRBV29-1 with TRBJ2-3, with TRBD2 identical over 11 bases. The CDR3 length is 15 residues. CDR1 and CDR2 (germline): SQVTM, ANQGSEA. V trimming: 2 bases; J trimming: 2 bases; junction bases outside the gene matches: 3.

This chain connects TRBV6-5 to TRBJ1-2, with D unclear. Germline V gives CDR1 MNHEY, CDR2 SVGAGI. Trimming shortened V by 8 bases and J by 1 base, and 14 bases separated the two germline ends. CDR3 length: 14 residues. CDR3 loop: CASGKGVGNYGYTF. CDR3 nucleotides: TGTGCCAGCGGCAAGGGAGTCGGTAACTATGGCTACACCTTC.

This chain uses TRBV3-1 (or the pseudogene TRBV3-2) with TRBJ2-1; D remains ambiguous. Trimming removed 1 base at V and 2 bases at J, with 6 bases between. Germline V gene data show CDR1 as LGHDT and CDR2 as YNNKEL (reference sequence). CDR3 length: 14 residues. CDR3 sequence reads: CASSQGAPYNEQFF. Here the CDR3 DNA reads TGTGCCAGCAGCCAAGGGGCACCCTACAATGAGCAGTTCTTC.

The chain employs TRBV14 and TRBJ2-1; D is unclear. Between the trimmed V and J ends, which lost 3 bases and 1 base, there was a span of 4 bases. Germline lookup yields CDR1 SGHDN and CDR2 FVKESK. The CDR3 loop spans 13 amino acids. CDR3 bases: TGTGCCAGCAGCCATTATTCCTACAATGAGCAGTTCTTC. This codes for CASSHYSYNEQFF.

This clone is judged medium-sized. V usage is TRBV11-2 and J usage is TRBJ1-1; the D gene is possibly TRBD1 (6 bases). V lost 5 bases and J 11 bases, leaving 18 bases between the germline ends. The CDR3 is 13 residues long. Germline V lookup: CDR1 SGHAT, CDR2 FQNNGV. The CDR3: CASSPSEGGGAFF. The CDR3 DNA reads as TGTGCCAGCAGCCCCTCCGAGGGAGGGGGGGCTTTCTTT.

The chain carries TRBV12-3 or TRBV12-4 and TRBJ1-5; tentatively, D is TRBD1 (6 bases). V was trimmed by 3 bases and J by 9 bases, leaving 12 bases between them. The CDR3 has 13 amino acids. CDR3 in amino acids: CASSFQDSRPQHF. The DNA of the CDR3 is TGTGCCAGCAGTTTCCAGGACAGCAGGCCCCAGCATTTT.

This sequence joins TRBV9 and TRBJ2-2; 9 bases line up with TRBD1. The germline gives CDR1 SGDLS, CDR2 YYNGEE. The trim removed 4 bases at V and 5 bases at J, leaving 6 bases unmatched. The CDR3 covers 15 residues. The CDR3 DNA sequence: TGTGCCAGCAGCCGGGACAGGGTGGGGACCGGGGAGCTGTTTTTT. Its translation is CASSRDRVGTGELFF.

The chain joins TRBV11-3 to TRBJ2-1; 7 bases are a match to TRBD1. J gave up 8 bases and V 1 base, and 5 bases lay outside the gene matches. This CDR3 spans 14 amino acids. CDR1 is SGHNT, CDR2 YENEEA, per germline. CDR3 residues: CASSLAGTEDEQFF. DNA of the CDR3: TGTGCCAGCAGCTTAGCAGGGACAGAGGATGAGCAGTTCTTC.

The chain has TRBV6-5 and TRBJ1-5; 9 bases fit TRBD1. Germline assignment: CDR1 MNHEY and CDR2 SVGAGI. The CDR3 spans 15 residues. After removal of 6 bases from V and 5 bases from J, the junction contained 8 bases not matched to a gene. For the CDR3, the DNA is TGTGCCAGCAGCCCCACAGGGGGCTTGGATCAGCCCCAGCATTTT. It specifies CASSPTGGLDQPQHF.

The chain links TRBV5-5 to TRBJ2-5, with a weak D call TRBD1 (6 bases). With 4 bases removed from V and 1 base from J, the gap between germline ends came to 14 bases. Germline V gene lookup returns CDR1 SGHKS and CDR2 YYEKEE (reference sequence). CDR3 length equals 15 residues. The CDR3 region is CASSPGQTTQETQYF. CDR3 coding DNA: TGTGCCAGCAGCCCTGGACAGACCACCCAAGAGACCCAGTACTTC.